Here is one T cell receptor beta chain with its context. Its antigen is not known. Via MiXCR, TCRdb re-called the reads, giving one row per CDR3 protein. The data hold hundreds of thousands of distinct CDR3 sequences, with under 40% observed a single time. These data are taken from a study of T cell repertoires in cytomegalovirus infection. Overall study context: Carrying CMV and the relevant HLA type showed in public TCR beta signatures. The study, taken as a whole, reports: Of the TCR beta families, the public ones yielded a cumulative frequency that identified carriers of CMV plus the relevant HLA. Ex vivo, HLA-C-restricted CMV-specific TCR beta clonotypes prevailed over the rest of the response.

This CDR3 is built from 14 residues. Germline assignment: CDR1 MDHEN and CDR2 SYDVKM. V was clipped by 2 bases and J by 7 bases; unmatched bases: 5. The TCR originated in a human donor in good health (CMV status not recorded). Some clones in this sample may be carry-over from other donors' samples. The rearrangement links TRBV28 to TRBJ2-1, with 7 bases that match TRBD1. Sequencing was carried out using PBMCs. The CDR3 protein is CASSLEGGRNEQFF. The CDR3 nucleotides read TGTGCCAGCAGTTTAGAAGGGGGCAGGAATGAGCAGTTCTTC. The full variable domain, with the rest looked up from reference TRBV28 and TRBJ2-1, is DVKVTQSSRYLVKRTGEKVFLECVQDMDHENMFWYRQDPGLGLRLIYFSYDVKMKEKGDIPEGYSVSREKKERFSLILESASTNQTSMYLCASSLEGGRNEQFFGPGTRLTVL.